A single sample is the source of the 10 T cell receptor beta chains below, sequenced in a study of vaccination effects on CD4 cells after COVID-19. Antigen-specific CD4+ T cells expanded by the ViraFEST assay with viral peptide pools were then sequenced. Culturing for about ten days preceded CD4+ T cell isolation. Convalescent patients had PCR-confirmed SARS-CoV-2 infection between March and December 2020. For these receptors, no antigen is known. The data were produced by immunoSEQ multiplex PCR, yet TCRdb's version contains in-frame clones alone and is incomplete. The sample includes 40,000 or so clones, more than 60% of them seen just once. The material sequenced was CD4+ T cells from PBMCs cultured with a peptide pool, taken before COVID-19 vaccination. The receptors here all came from a human donor who had a prior SARS-CoV-2 infection.

This clone has a handful of counts. The genes are TRBV7-2 and TRBJ1-4; D gene unclear. CDR3 length: 16 amino acids. V was clipped by 1 base and J by 3 bases, with 12 bases between them. The germline gives CDR1 SGHTA, CDR2 FQGNSA. CDR3 amino acids: CASSLVVGSPNEKLFF. The CDR3 DNA reads as TGTGCCAGCAGCTTAGTAGTGGGGTCACCTAATGAAAAACTGTTTTTT.

This chain connects TRBV6-5 to TRBJ2-7; 7 bases fit TRBD1. CDR3 size: 15 residues. From germline, CDR1 is MNHEY and CDR2 SVGAGI. Unmatched junction bases numbered 13, after V lost 6 bases and J lost 5 bases. CDR3 residues: CASRILTGNPDEQYF. The CDR3 region has the DNA TGTGCCAGCAGAATCCTGACAGGGAACCCTGACGAGCAGTACTTC.

This clone was seen a single time. The rearrangement links TRBV2 to TRBJ2-5; weak D call: TRBD1 (5 bases). Between the trimmed V and J ends, which lost 4 bases and 1 base, there was a span of 10 bases. From germline, CDR1 is SNHLY and CDR2 FYNNEI. The CDR3 spans 14 residues. The CDR3 spells CASSADTVQETQYF. Written as DNA, the CDR3 is TGTGCCAGCAGTGCGGACACTGTCCAAGAGACCCAGTACTTC.

The genes are TRBV27 and TRBJ1-2, with D maybe TRBD1 (6 bases). There are 15 residues in the CDR3. V lost 5 bases and J 8 bases, leaving 21 bases between the germline ends. Germline CDR1 MNHEY, CDR2 SMNVEV (reference sequence). The CDR3 loop is CASSPWTARATGYTF. The CDR3 DNA sequence: TGTGCCAGCAGTCCATGGACAGCACGGGCCACCGGCTACACCTTC.

This chain uses TRBV19 with TRBJ2-1, with 12 bases matching TRBD2. V gave up 7 bases and J gave up 10 bases; unmatched junction bases: 11. The CDR3 contains 15 residues. CDR1 and CDR2 from the germline V gene are LNHDA and SQIVND (reference sequence). The CDR3 loop is CASTRLAGAPDEQFF. CDR3 DNA sequence: TGTGCCAGTACCAGACTAGCGGGAGCCCCGGACGAGCAGTTCTTC.

V gene TRBV20-1 combines with J gene TRBJ1-1; D remains unclear. The CDR3 covers 12 residues. With 3 bases removed from V and 4 bases from J, the gap between germline ends came to 9 bases. Germline V gene lookup returns CDR1 DFQATT and CDR2 SNEGSKA (reference sequence). CDR3 residues: CSASRGGTEAFF. In DNA, the CDR3 is TGCAGTGCTAGTCGGGGAGGCACTGAAGCTTTCTTT.

This clone was seen a single time. This chain connects TRBV5-1 to TRBJ2-5, with D tentatively TRBD2 (5 bases). Germline V gives CDR1 SGHRS, CDR2 YFSETQ. The ends were cut back, 5 bases at V and 4 bases at J, with 15 bases in the middle. The CDR3 is made up of 14 amino acids. The CDR3 nucleotides read TGCGCCAGCAGTACCGATCCGGCGGGAGAGACCCAGTACTTC. It translates to CASSTDPAGETQYF. The variable domain in full, completed from reference TRBV5-1 and TRBJ2-5, reads KAGVTQTPRYLIKTRGQQVTLSCSPISGHRSVSWYQQTPGQGLQFLFEYFSETQRNKGNFPGRFSGRQFSNSRSEMNVSTLELGDSALYLCASSTDPAGETQYFGPGTRLLVL.

The rearrangement uses TRBV5-1 and TRBJ2-7, with TRBD2 identical over 12 bases. Looked up from germline, CDR1 is SGHRS and CDR2 is YFSETQ. The CDR3 is made up of 15 amino acids. With V trimmed by 0 bases and J by 6 bases, 4 bases remained unmatched. In DNA, the CDR3 is TGCGCCAGCAGCTTGGGCCTAGCGGGGGGGCTCGAGCAGTACTTC. Residues: CASSLGLAGGLEQYF.

V is TRBV5-1 and J is TRBJ1-1; the D gene is possibly TRBD1 (5 bases). The V gene lost 0 bases and the J gene lost 1 base, with 10 bases spanning the gap. Germline CDR1 reads SGHRS; CDR2 reads YFSETQ. This CDR3 spans 15 amino acids. CDR3 DNA: TGCGCCAGCAGCTTGGCCCCGACAGCGAACACTGAAGCTTTCTTT. Translating it yields CASSLAPTANTEAFF. The entire variable domain, with the rest obtained from reference TRBV5-1 and TRBJ1-1, is as follows: KAGVTQTPRYLIKTRGQQVTLSCSPISGHRSVSWYQQTPGQGLQFLFEYFSETQRNKGNFPGRFSGRQFSNSRSEMNVSTLELGDSALYLCASSLAPTANTEAFFGQGTRLTVV.

This clone was seen a handful of times. The chain joins TRBV4-1 to TRBJ1-2; a weak D match, TRBD1 (5 bases). Trimming cost V 0 bases and J 4 bases, with 12 bases left between them. CDR1 is MGHRA, CDR2 YSYEKL, per germline. CDR3 length: 15 residues. CDR3 sequence reads: CASSQEGGTPYGYTF. CDR3 nucleotide sequence: TGCGCCAGCAGCCAAGAAGGCGGGACGCCCTATGGCTACACCTTC.